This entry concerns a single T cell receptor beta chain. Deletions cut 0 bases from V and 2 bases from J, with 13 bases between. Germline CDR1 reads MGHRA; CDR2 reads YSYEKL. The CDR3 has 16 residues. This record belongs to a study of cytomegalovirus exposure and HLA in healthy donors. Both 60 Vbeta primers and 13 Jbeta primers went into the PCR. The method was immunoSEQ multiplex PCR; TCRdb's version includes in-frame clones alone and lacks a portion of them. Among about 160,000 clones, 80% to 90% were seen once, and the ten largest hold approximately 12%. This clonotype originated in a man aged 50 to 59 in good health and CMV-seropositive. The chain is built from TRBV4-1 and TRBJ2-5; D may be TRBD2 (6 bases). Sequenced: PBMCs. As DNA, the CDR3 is TGCGCCAGCAGCCAAGATCCTAGCGAGATTCAAGAGACCCAGTACTTC. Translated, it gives CASSQDPSEIQETQYF.